The present T cell receptor beta chain was sequenced within a study of T cell responses to AZD1222 COVID-19 vaccine. Regarding the study as a whole: Seropositive status at baseline applied to only five or six AZD1222 recipients. Close to half of spike-specific TCRs reportedly recognize unmutated variant regions. Possibly, clonal diversity was underestimated; donors were largely white British and included more females.

Note on this clone: The target antigen is unknown.

Produced via immunoSEQ multiplex PCR; TCRdb's table is partial and in-frame only. The sample records roughly 15,000 clones, about three quarters being singletons. CDR3 length: 14 amino acids. CDR1 is SNHLY, CDR2 FYNNEI, per germline. V gave up 6 bases and J gave up 4 bases, with 13 bases separating them. The chain has TRBV2 and TRBJ1-5; D gene uncertain. The source of this sequence is an adult who received the AZD1222 COVID-19 vaccine. Here the sequenced sample was peripheral blood, taken 28 days after the second AZD1222 dose. CDR3 loop: CASSPRIANQPQHF. In nucleotides, the CDR3 is TGTGCCAGCAGCCCCCGTATAGCAAATCAGCCCCAGCATTTT.